The present entry profiles one T cell receptor beta chain with its context. This record comes from a study of blood T cell repertoires in COVID-19. Looking at the study overall: Samples came from the United States, Italy and Spain, spanning acute and convalescent COVID-19. From T cells, B-cell-depleted T cells, or PBMCs came the material, which was cDNA or gDNA.

The germline CDR1 and CDR2 sequences are SGHNT and YYREEE (reference sequence). This CDR3 region has 16 residues. V lost 4 bases and J lost 0; bases outside the gene matches: 7. Seattle-derived patients entered the study during active infection and were followed longitudinally. Per the original data handling: Researchers report that nucleated cell counts were estimated from reference gene primer amplification. Only in-frame clones appear in the TCRdb table, and some are missing; sequencing was by immunoSEQ multiplex PCR. V, J and clone size derive from that table, while D and trimming were established from the DNA sequence. This sample carries about 340,000 clones, 75% to 90% of them seen once, and the ten largest clones take about 7.6%.

The sequenced sample consisted of peripheral blood. The source of this sequence is a woman aged 60-75 years with COVID-19, enrolled during active disease. This rearrangement joins TRBV5-4 to TRBJ2-1; 7 bases are a match to TRBD2. The CDR3 sequence is CASSGGGESSYNEQFF. For the CDR3, the DNA is TGTGCCAGCAGCGGCGGGGGAGAGAGCTCCTACAATGAGCAGTTCTTC.